Below, one T cell receptor beta chain is given with its context. Germline lookup yields CDR1 LNHDA and CDR2 SQIVND (reference sequence). Trimming cost V 4 bases and J 5 bases, with 17 bases left between them. There are 15 residues in the CDR3. TCRdb keeps only in-frame clones here, not all; method: immunoSEQ multiplex PCR. The table lists a few hundred thousand clones, roughly 87% of them singletons. This sample is part of a study of blood T cell repertoires in COVID-19. In the study overall: Spain, Italy and the United States supplied samples that represented acute and convalescent COVID-19. T cells, B-cell-depleted T cells, or PBMCs provided the cDNA or gDNA that served as material.

The sequenced sample consisted of peripheral blood. The chain carries TRBV19 and TRBJ2-5, with TRBD1 as a possible D gene (5 bases). The TCR comes from a young man with active or convalescent COVID-19. In DNA form, the CDR3 reads TGTGCCAGTAGTACCGAGAATAACCCAGGGGAGACCCAGTACTTC. Translation gives CASSTENNPGETQYF.